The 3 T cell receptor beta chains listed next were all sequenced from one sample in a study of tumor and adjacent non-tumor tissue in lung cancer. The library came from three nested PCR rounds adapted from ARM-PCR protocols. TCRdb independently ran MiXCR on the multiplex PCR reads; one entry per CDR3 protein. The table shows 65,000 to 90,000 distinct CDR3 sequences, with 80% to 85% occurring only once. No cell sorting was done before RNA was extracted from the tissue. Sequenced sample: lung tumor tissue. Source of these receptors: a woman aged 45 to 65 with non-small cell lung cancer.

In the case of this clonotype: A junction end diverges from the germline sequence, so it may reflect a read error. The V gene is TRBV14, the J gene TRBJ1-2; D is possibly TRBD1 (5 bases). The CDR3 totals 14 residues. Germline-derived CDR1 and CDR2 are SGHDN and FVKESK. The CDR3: CANSQGARRYGYTF. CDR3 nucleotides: TGTGCCAACAGCCAAGGGGCAAGGCGCTATGGATACACCTTC.

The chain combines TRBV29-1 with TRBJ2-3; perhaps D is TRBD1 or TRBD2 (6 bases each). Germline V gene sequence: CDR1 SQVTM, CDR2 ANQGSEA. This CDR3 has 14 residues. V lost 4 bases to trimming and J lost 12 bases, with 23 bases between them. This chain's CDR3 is CSVVRDGGTDNQYF. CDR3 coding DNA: TGCAGCGTTGTGCGGGACGGGGGCACAGATAATCAGTATTTT.

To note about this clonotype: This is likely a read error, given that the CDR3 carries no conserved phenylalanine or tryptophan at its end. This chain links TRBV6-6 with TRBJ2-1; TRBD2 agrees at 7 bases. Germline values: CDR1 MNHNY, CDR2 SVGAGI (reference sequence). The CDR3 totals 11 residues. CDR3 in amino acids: CAGGGGNEQFL. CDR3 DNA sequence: TGTGCTGGGGGGGGAGGGAATGAGCAGTTCCTC.